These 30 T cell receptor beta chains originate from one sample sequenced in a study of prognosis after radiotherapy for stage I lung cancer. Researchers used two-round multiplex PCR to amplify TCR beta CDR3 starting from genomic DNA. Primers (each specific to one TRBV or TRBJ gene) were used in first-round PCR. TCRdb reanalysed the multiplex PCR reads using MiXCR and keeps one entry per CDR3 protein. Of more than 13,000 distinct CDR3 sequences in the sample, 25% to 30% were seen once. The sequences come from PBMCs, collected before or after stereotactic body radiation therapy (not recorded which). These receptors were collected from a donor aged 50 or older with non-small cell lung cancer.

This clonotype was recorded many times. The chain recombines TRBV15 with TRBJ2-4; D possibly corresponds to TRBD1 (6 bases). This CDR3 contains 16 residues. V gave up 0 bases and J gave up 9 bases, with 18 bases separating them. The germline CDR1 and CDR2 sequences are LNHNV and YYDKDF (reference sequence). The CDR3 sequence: CATSRDRAGVLTIQYF. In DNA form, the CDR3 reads TGTGCCACCAGCAGAGATCGGGCAGGGGTTCTGACCATTCAGTACTTC.

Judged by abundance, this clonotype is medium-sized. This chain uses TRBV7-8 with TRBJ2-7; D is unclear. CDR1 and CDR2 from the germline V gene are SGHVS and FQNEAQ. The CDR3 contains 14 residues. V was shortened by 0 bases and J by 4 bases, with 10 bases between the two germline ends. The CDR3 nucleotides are TGTGCCAGCAGCTTAGCCCCAACAGTATACGAGCAGTACTTC. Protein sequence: CASSLAPTVYEQYF.

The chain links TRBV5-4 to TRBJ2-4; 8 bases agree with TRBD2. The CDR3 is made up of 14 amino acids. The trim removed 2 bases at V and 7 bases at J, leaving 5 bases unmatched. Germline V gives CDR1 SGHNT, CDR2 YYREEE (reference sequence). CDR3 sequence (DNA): TGTGCCAGCAGCTTCGGACTAGCCAGTAACATTCAGTACTTC. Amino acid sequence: CASSFGLASNIQYF. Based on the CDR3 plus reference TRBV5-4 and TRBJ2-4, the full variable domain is ETGVTQSPTHLIKTRGQQVTLRCSSQSGHNTVSWYQQALGQGPQFIFQYYREEENGRGNFPPRFSGLQFPNYSSELNVNALELDDSALYLCASSFGLASNIQYFGAGTRLSVL.

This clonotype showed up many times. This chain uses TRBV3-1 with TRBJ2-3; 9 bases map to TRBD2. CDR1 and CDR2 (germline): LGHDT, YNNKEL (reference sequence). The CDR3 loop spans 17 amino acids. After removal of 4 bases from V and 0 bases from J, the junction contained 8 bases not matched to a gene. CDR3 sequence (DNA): TGTGCCAGCAGCCTGGAAGGTACTAGCGGGAGCACAGATACGCAGTATTTT. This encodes CASSLEGTSGSTDTQYF.

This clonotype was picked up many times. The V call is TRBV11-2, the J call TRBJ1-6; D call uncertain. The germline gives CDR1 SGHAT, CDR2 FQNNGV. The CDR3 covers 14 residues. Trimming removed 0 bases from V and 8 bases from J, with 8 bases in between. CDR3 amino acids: CASSLERTDSPLHF. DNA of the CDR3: TGTGCCAGCAGCTTAGAAAGGACGGATTCACCCCTCCACTTT.

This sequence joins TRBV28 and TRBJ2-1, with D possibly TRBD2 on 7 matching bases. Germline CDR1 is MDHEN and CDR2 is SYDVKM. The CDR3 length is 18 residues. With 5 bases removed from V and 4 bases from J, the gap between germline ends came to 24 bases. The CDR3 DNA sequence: TGTGCCAGCAGTCCTTATAGGGGGGGTGTGAGCGGGTACAATGAGCAGTTCTTC. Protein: CASSPYRGGVSGYNEQFF.

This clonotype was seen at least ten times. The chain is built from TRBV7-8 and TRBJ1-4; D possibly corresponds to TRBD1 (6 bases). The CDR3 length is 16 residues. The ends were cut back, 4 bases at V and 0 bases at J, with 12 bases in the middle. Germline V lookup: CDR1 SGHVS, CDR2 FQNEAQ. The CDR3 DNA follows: TGTGCCAGCAGCTCAGCTGGACAGCCAACTAATGAAAAACTGTTTTTT. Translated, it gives CASSSAGQPTNEKLFF.

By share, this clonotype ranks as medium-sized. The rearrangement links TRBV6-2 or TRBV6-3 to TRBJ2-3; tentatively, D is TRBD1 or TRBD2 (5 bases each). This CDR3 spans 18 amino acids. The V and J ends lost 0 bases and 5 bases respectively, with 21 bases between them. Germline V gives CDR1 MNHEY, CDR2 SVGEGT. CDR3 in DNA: TGTGCCAGCAGTTACTCGAGCCTGGGTGGGGGTGGAGAAGATACGCAGTATTTT. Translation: CASSYSSLGGGGEDTQYF.

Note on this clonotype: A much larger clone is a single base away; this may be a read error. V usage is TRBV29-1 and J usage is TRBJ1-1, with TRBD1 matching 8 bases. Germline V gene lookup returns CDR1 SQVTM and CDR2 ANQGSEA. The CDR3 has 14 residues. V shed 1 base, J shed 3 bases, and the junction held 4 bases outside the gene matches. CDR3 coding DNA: TGCAGCGTTGAAGGTGACAGGGGTCACACTGAAGCTTTCTTT. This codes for CSVEGDRGHTEAFF.

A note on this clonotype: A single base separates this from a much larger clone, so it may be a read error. The CDR3 nucleotides read TGTTCCAGCAGCCGGGACAGGGGCGGGTACAATGAGCAGTTCTTC. Its protein product is CSSSRDRGGYNEQFF. The chain carries TRBV5-4 and TRBJ2-1; TRBD1 aligns across 10 bases. The CDR3 runs 15 residues. CDR1 is SGHNT and CDR2 is YYREEE in the germline V gene (reference sequence). Based on the CDR3 plus reference TRBV5-4 and TRBJ2-1, the full variable domain is ETGVTQSPTHLIKTRGQQVTLRCSSQSGHNTVSWYQQALGQGPQFIFQYYREEENGRGNFPPRFSGLQFPNYSSELNVNALELDDSALYLCSSSRDRGGYNEQFFGPGTRLTVL.

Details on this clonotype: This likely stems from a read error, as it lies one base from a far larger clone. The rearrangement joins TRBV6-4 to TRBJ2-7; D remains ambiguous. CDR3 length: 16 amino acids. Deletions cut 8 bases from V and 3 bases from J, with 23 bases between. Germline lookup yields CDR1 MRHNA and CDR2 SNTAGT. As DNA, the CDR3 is TGTGCCAGCCGTCAGCCACCAACCTACAGTTTCTACGAGCAGTACTTC. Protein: CASRQPPTYSFYEQYF.

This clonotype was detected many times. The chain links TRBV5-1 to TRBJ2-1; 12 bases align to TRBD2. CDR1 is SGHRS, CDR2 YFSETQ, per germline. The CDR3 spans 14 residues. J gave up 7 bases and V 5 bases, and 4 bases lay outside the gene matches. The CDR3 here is CASRASGGVNEQFF. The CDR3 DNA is TGCGCCAGCAGAGCTAGCGGGGGGGTGAATGAGCAGTTCTTC.

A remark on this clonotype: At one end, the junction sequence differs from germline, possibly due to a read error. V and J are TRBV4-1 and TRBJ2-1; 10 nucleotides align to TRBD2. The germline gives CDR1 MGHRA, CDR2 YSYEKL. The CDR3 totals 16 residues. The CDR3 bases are TGCGCCAACAGCCAAGTTCCTAGCGGGGGTTACAATGAGCAGCTCTTC. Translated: CANSQVPSGGYNEQLF.

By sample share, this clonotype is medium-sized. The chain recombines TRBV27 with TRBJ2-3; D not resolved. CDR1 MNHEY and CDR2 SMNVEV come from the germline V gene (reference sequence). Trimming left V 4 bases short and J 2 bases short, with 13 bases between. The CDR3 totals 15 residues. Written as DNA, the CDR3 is TGTGCCAGCAGTTCCCACCAAGGGTACACAGATACGCAGTATTTT. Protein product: CASSSHQGYTDTQYF.

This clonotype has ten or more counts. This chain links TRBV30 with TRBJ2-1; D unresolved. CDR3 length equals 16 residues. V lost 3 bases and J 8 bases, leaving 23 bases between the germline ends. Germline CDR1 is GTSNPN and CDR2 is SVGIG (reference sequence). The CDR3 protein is CAWRNTGLRHRDEQFF. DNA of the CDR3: TGTGCCTGGAGAAATACCGGGCTAAGGCACCGGGATGAGCAGTTCTTC. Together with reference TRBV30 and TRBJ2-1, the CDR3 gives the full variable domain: SQTIHQWPATLVQPVGSPLSLECTVEGTSNPNLYWYRQAAGRGLQLLFYSVGIGQISSEVPQNLSASRPQDRQFILSSKKLLLSDSGFYLCAWRNTGLRHRDEQFFGPGTRLTVL.

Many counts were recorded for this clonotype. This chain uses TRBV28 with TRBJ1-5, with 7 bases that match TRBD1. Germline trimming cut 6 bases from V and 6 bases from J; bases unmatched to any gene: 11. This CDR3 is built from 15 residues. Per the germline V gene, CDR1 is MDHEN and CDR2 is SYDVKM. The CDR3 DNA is TGTGCCAGCAGCTCTAGGACAGGCACATTTCAGCCCCAGCATTTT. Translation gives CASSSRTGTFQPQHF.

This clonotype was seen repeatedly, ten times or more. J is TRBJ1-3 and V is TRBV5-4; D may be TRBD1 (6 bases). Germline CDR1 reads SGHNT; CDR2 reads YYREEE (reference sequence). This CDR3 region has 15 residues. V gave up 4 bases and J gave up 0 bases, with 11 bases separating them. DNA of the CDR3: TGTGCCAGCAGCGTACAGGGTTCCTCTGGAAACACCATATATTTT. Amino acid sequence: CASSVQGSSGNTIYF.

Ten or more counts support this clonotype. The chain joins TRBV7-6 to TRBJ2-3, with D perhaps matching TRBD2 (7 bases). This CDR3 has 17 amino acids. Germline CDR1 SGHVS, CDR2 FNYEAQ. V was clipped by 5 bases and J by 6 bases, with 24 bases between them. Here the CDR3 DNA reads TGTGCCAGCAGCCACCTCCGGCTAGGGGGGGGTGGGGATACGCAGTATTTT. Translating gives CASSHLRLGGGGDTQYF. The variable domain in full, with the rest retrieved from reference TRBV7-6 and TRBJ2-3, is GAGVSQSPRYKVTKRGQDVALRCDPISGHVSLYWYRQALGQGPEFLTYFNYEAQQDKSGLPNDRFSAERPEGSISTLTIQRTEQRDSAMYRCASSHLRLGGGGDTQYFGPGTRLTVL.

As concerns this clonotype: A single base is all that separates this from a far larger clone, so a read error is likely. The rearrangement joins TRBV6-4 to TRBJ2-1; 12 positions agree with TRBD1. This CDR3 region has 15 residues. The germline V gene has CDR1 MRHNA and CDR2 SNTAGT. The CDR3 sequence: CASIGTGGAGNEHFF. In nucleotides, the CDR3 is TGTGCCAGCATCGGGACAGGGGGCGCTGGCAATGAGCATTTCTTC.

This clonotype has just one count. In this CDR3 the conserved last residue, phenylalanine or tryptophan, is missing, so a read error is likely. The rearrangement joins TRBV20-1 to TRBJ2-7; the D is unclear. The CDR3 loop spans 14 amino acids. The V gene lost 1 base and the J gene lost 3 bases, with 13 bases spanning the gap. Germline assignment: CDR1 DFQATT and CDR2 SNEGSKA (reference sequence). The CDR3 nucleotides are TGCAGTGCTAGAGGCGGATTCCGAGACTACGAGCAGTACCTC. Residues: CSARGGFRDYEQYL.

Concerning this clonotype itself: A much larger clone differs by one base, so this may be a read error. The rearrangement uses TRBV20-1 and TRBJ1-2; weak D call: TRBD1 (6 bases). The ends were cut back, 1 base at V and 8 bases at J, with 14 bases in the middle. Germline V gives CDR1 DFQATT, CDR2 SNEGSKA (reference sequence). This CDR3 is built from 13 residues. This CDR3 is CSARVRTEGGYTF. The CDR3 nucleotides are TGCAGTGCTAGAGTTAGGACAGAGGGGGGCTACACCTTC.

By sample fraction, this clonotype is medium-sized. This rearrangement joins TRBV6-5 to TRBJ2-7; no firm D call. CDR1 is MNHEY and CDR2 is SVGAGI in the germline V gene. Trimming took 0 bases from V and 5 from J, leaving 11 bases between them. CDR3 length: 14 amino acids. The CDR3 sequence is CASSYSSLANEQYF. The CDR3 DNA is TGTGCCAGCAGTTACTCGAGTCTTGCTAACGAGCAGTACTTC.

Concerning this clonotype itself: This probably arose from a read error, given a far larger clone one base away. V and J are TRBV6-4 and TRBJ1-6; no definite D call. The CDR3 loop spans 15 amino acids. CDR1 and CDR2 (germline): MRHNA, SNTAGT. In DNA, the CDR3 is TGTGCCAGCAGTTACAGTGGTAACGGGAATTCACCCCTCCAATTT. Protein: CASSYSGNGNSPLQF.

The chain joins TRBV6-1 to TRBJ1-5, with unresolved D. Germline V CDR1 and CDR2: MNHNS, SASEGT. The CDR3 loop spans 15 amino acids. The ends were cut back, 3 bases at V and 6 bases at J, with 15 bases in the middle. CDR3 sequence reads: CASSDDPGVIQPQHF. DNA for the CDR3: TGTGCCAGCAGTGACGATCCGGGAGTAATTCAGCCCCAGCATTTT.

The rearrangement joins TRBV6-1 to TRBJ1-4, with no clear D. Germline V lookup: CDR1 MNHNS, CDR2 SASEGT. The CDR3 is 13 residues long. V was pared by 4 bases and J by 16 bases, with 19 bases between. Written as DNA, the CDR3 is TGTGCCAGCAGTGCCCCGGGGAGCCGCTCGAAGTTTTTT. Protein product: CASSAPGSRSKFF.

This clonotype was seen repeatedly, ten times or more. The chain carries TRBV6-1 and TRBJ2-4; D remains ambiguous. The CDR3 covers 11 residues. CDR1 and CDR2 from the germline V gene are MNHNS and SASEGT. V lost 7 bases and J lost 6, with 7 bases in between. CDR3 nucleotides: TGTGCCAGCATGGAGACAAACATTCAGTACTTC. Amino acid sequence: CASMETNIQYF.

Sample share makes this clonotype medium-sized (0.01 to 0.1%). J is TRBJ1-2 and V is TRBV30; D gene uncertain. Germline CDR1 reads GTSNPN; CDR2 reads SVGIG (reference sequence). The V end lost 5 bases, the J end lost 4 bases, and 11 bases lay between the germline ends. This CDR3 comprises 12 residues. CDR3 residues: CAWGTRIYGYTF. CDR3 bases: TGTGCCTGGGGAACACGGATCTATGGCTACACCTTC.

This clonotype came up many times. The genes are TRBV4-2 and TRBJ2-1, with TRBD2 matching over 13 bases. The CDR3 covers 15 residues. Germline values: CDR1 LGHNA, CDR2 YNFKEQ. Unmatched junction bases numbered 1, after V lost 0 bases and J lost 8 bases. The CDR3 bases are TGTGCCAGCAGCCAAGAACTAGCGGGAGGGCATGAGCAGTTCTTC. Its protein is CASSQELAGGHEQFF.

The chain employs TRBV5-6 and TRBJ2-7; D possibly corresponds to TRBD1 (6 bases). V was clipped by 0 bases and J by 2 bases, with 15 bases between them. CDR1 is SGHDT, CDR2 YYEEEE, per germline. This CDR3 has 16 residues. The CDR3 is CASSLEGRGSPYEQYF. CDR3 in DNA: TGTGCCAGCAGCTTGGAGGGCAGGGGATCCCCCTACGAGCAGTACTTC.

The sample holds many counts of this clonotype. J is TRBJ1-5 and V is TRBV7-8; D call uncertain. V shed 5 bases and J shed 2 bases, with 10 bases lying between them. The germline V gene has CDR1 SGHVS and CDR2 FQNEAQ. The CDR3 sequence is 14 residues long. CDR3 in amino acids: CASSNTDGNQPQHF. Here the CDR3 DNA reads TGTGCCAGCAGCAATACAGATGGCAATCAGCCCCAGCATTTT.